Each of the 18 T cell receptor beta chains below was sequenced from the same sample in a study of shared clonotypes between healthy human individuals. Clones were sequenced by immunoSEQ multiplex PCR, and TCRdb holds only the in-frame ones, with some missing. The table has about 660,000 clones, approximately 74% seen once. Sample: memory CD4+ T cells sorted from blood. Noted subset: CD45RA-negative fraction. The receptors were gathered from a woman aged 30 to 39 in good health.

The V gene is TRBV5-4, the J gene TRBJ2-7, with TRBD1 as a possible D gene (5 bases). This CDR3 spans 15 amino acids. Deletions cut 4 bases from V and 4 bases from J, with 18 bases between. CDR1 is SGHNT and CDR2 is YYREEE in the germline V gene (reference sequence). The CDR3 sequence is CASSIGADKGYEQYF. The CDR3 DNA sequence: TGTGCCAGCAGCATAGGGGCCGATAAGGGTTACGAGCAGTACTTC.

This clone was counted a single time. This sequence joins TRBV7-9 and TRBJ1-1; TRBD1 matches at 9 bases. J gave up 5 bases and V 1 base, and 8 bases lay outside the gene matches. This CDR3 has 16 amino acids. Per the germline V gene, CDR1 is SEHNR and CDR2 is FQNEAQ (reference sequence). The CDR3 reads CASSLGDRAGNTEAFF. In nucleotides, the CDR3 is TGTGCCAGCAGCTTAGGGGACAGGGCAGGTAATACTGAAGCTTTCTTT.

This rearrangement joins TRBV7-3 to TRBJ1-1, with 8 bases fitting TRBD1. Germline-derived CDR1 and CDR2 are SGHTA and FQGTGA. The CDR3 runs to 14 residues. The trim removed 0 bases at V and 6 bases at J, leaving 3 bases unmatched. CDR3 nucleotides: TGTGCCAGCAGCTTAACAGGGACAGGCGCTGAAGCTTTCTTT. Amino acid sequence: CASSLTGTGAEAFF.

V and J are TRBV30 and TRBJ1-3; a possible D gene is TRBD1 (6 bases). Trimming took 0 bases from V and 5 from J, leaving 20 bases between them. Germline-derived CDR1 and CDR2 are GTSNPN and SVGIG (reference sequence). This CDR3 is 17 amino acids long. For the CDR3, the DNA is TGTGCCTGGAGTGTTTGGGGTAGAACAGGGAGAAGAAACACCATATATTTT. Protein: CAWSVWGRTGRRNTIYF.

Written as DNA, the CDR3 is TGTGCCAGCCGCCCAAGGGGGGATCTAGCCAAAAACATTCAGTACTTC. Translation gives CASRPRGDLAKNIQYF. The rearrangement uses TRBV28 and TRBJ2-4; either TRBD1 or TRBD2 may fit D (6 bases each). The ends were cut back, 8 bases at V and 0 bases at J, with 17 bases in the middle. Germline V gives CDR1 MDHEN, CDR2 SYDVKM. This CDR3 spans 16 amino acids.

The chain is built from TRBV2 and TRBJ2-6, with D uncertain. Germline V gene data show CDR1 as SNHLY and CDR2 as FYNNEI. The CDR3 covers 13 residues. Trimming removed 1 base from V and 4 bases from J, with 2 bases in between. The CDR3 DNA follows: TGTGCCAGCAGTGAAGGAGGGGCCAACGTCCTGACTTTC. Translation gives CASSEGGANVLTF.

V gene TRBV4-2 combines with J gene TRBJ2-7; 12 bases map to TRBD2. The trim removed 4 bases at V and 5 bases at J, leaving 6 bases unmatched. The CDR3 extends over 15 amino acids. Germline V lookup: CDR1 LGHNA, CDR2 YNFKEQ. The CDR3 DNA sequence: TGTGCCAGCAGCCCTAGGACTAGCGGGATCCACGAGCAGTACTTC. Its translation: CASSPRTSGIHEQYF.

This clone appeared once. This chain uses TRBV5-1 with TRBJ2-1, with TRBD2 identical over 7 bases. The CDR3 extends over 14 amino acids. V was pared by 4 bases and J by 8 bases, with 9 bases of the junction left unmatched. Germline V gene data show CDR1 as SGHRS and CDR2 as YFSETQ. In DNA form, the CDR3 reads TGCGCCAGCAGCAGCGGCCGGGGGAGGGATGAGCAGTTCTTC. Translation: CASSSGRGRDEQFF.

The chain employs TRBV28 and TRBJ2-2, with 7 bases lining up with TRBD2. The CDR3 extends over 15 amino acids. V was pared by 5 bases and J by 0 bases, with 3 bases of the junction left unmatched. Germline V CDR1 and CDR2: MDHEN, SYDVKM. The CDR3 nucleotides are TGTGCCAGCAGTCTTGGACTAGCGAACACCGGGGAGCTGTTTTTT. It encodes CASSLGLANTGELFF.

The chain combines TRBV5-4 with TRBJ2-7, with 8 bases identical to TRBD2. J was trimmed by 0 bases and V by 2 bases; bases with no gene match: 4. CDR1 SGHNT and CDR2 YYREEE come from the germline V gene (reference sequence). The CDR3 runs to 15 residues. This CDR3 is CASSLTSGPSYEQYF. The CDR3 DNA is TGTGCCAGCAGCTTAACTAGCGGTCCCTCCTACGAGCAGTACTTC.

Notes on this clone: This sample includes further DNA sequences coding for the same CDR3. The chain is built from TRBV4-1 and TRBJ1-5, with D unresolved. Germline V gene data show CDR1 as MGHRA and CDR2 as YSYEKL. Trimming removed 3 bases at V and 1 base at J, with 7 bases between. The CDR3 extends over 14 amino acids. In DNA, the CDR3 is TGCGCCAGCAGCCAGGACGAAAGCAATCAGCCCCAGCATTTT. It is translated as CASSQDESNQPQHF.

The chain uses TRBV5-4 and TRBJ2-7; TRBD2 aligns across 8 bases. The CDR3 covers 16 residues. Looked up from germline, CDR1 is SGHNT and CDR2 is YYREEE (reference sequence). Unmatched junction bases numbered 15, after V lost 4 bases and J lost 6 bases. The DNA for the CDR3 is TGTGCCAGCAGCCCCCGGGGGGGGAAGTACCCCGCCGAGCAGTACTTC. Translation gives CASSPRGGKYPAEQYF. Filled out from reference TRBV5-4 and TRBJ2-7, the complete variable domain reads ETGVTQSPTHLIKTRGQQVTLRCSSQSGHNTVSWYQQALGQGPQFIFQYYREEENGRGNFPPRFSGLQFPNYSSELNVNALELDDSALYLCASSPRGGKYPAEQYFGPGTRLTVT.

This clone showed up just once. This chain links TRBV7-9 with TRBJ2-5; perhaps TRBD2 as D (6 bases). The CDR3 is made up of 15 amino acids. Trimming removed 1 base at V and 4 bases at J, with 13 bases between. Germline V gene sequence: CDR1 SEHNR, CDR2 FQNEAQ (reference sequence). CDR3 coding DNA: TGTGCCAGCAGCTTAGGCGGGGTTTGGGCAGAGACCCAGTACTTC. It yields the protein CASSLGGVWAETQYF.

Only a few counts were recorded for this clone. J is TRBJ2-3 and V is TRBV6-1; 7 bases map to TRBD1. Germline V CDR1 and CDR2: MNHNS, SASEGT. This CDR3 comprises 14 residues. V gave up 7 bases and J gave up 1 base; unmatched junction bases: 5. CDR3: CASIQDRGTDTQYF. CDR3 sequence (DNA): TGTGCCAGCATACAAGACAGGGGCACAGATACGCAGTATTTT.

The chain is built from TRBV7-9 and TRBJ2-7, with 7 bases lining up with TRBD2. Trimming at V came to 0 bases and at J to 3 bases, leaving 5 bases not matched to a gene. Germline lookup yields CDR1 SEHNR and CDR2 FQNEAQ (reference sequence). The CDR3 runs 15 residues. The CDR3 DNA follows: TGTGCCAGCAGCTTAGCGCGGACTAGTGGCTACGAGCAGTACTTC. Residues: CASSLARTSGYEQYF.

This chain joins TRBV5-1 and TRBJ2-2; perhaps TRBD1 as D (7 bases). The CDR3 loop spans 16 amino acids. Germline V lookup: CDR1 SGHRS, CDR2 YFSETQ. V gave up 2 bases and J gave up 7 bases, with 18 bases separating them. This chain's CDR3 is CASSLPASQGGGELFF. DNA for the CDR3: TGCGCCAGCAGCTTACCTGCCTCTCAGGGGGGCGGGGAGCTGTTTTTT.

This clone was counted between two and nine times. The rearrangement joins TRBV6-1 to TRBJ2-2; TRBD2 might be the D (5 bases). CDR1 and CDR2 (germline): MNHNS, SASEGT. The CDR3 is 13 amino acids. Trimming stripped 6 bases from V and 6 bases from J, with 11 bases between. CDR3 coding DNA: TGTGCCAGCAGCGAGGGATGGGCCGGGGAGCTGTTTTTT. Encoded protein: CASSEGWAGELFF.

In its sample, this clone was seen a few times. This rearrangement joins TRBV25-1 to TRBJ2-7, with 8 bases identical to TRBD1. The CDR3 is 12 residues long. Germline trimming cut 8 bases from V and 4 bases from J; bases unmatched to any gene: 4. Germline values: CDR1 MGHDK, CDR2 SYGVNS. CDR3 nucleotides: TGTGCCAGCTGGACAGGGACGTACGAGCAGTACTTC. It encodes CASWTGTYEQYF.